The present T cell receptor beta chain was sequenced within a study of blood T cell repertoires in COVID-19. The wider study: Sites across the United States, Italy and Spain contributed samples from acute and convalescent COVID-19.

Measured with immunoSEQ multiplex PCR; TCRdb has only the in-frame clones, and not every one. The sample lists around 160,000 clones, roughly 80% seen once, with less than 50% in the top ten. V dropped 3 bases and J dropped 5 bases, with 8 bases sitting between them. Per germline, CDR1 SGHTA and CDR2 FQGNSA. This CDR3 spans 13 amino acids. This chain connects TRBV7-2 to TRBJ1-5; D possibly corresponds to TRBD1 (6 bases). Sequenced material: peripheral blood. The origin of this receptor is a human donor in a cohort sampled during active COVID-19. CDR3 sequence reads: CASSLGAYQPQHF. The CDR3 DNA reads TGTGCCAGCAGCTTGGGGGCCTATCAGCCCCAGCATTTT.